This entry lists 30 T cell receptor beta chains sequenced from one sample in a study of blood T cell repertoires in COVID-19. Assay used: immunoSEQ multiplex PCR; TCRdb lists only in-frame clones, some missing. Of approximately 84,000 clones listed, approximately 87% are singletons. The sample was peripheral blood. These receptors came from a human donor with active COVID-19. The donor label of this sample is uncertain.

The rearrangement uses TRBV9 and TRBJ2-3; TRBD2 might be the D (6 bases). This CDR3 region has 13 residues. Germline V gene lookup returns CDR1 SGDLS and CDR2 YYNGEE. The V end was cut by 7 bases, the J end by 0 bases, with 9 bases between. The CDR3 region is CASGGTSTDTQYF. CDR3 coding DNA: TGTGCCAGCGGCGGGACTAGCACAGATACGCAGTATTTT.

The V gene is TRBV5-4, the J gene TRBJ2-5; TRBD1 is a possible D gene (7 bases). This CDR3 contains 16 residues. V lost 0 bases and J lost 5, with 17 bases in between. Germline CDR1 is SGHNT and CDR2 is YYREEE (reference sequence). This CDR3 is CASSLAPTGRRETQYF. In DNA form, the CDR3 reads TGTGCCAGCAGCTTGGCACCGACAGGGAGGCGGGAGACCCAGTACTTC.

V usage is TRBV7-6 and J usage is TRBJ1-4; 7 positions match TRBD1. The CDR3 has 15 amino acids. V lost 5 bases, J lost 5 bases, and 8 bases stayed unmatched. Per the germline V gene, CDR1 is SGHVS and CDR2 is FNYEAQ. CDR3 residues: CASSPRDSENEKLFF. CDR3 nucleotides: TGTGCCAGCAGCCCGAGGGACAGCGAGAATGAAAAACTGTTTTTT.

This chain joins TRBV7-8 and TRBJ2-5; TRBD2 matches 9 bases. The V and J ends lost 4 bases and 4 bases, in that order; junction bases with no gene match: 10. The CDR3 runs 16 residues. Looked up from germline, CDR1 is SGHVS and CDR2 is FQNEAQ. The CDR3 region is CASSWHSGGRVETQYF. The CDR3 DNA follows: TGTGCCAGCAGCTGGCATAGCGGGGGACGCGTAGAGACCCAGTACTTC.

The chain recombines TRBV5-5 with TRBJ2-1, with a possible D match to TRBD2 (7 bases). The CDR3 length is 17 residues. Germline loops: CDR1 SGHKS, CDR2 YYEKEE (reference sequence). Trimming removed 6 bases from V and 2 bases from J, with 21 bases in between. In DNA form, the CDR3 reads TGTGCCAGCAACTCACAGATAGGGGGGGCAACCTACAATGAGCAGTTCTTC. Its protein product is CASNSQIGGATYNEQFF.

The chain recombines TRBV27 with TRBJ2-1; 9 bases agree with TRBD2. The CDR3 spans 16 residues. Germline V gene data show CDR1 as MNHEY and CDR2 as SMNVEV (reference sequence). The junction had 7 bases not matched to a gene; V was cut back by 0 bases and J by 7 bases. The CDR3 DNA follows: TGTGCCAGCAGTTTATCATGGCGGGGGGGCAGTAATGAGCAGTTCTTC. Protein: CASSLSWRGGSNEQFF.

The rearrangement joins TRBV14 to TRBJ2-7; maybe TRBD1 (5 bases). The length of the CDR3 is 15 residues. V lost 1 base to trimming and J lost 3 bases, with 13 bases between them. CDR1 and CDR2 (germline): SGHDN, FVKESK. The CDR3 region is CASSQAGLNDYEQYF. The CDR3 region has the DNA TGTGCCAGCAGCCAAGCAGGGTTGAACGACTACGAGCAGTACTTC.

The chain uses TRBV18 and TRBJ1-2; D is uncertain. Germline V lookup: CDR1 KGHSH, CDR2 LQKENI. Trimming cost V 2 bases and J 2 bases, with 9 bases left between them. The CDR3 totals 14 residues. The CDR3 bases are TGTGCCAGCTCACCAGAAACCGGGAACTATGGCTACACCTTC. Translated, it gives CASSPETGNYGYTF. Complete variable domain (other parts from reference TRBV18 and TRBJ1-2): NAGVMQNPRHLVRRRGQEARLRCSPMKGHSHVYWYRQLPEEGLKFMVYLQKENIIDESGMPKERFSAEFPKEGPSILRIQQVVRGDSAAYFCASSPETGNYGYTFGSGTRLTVV.

This sequence joins TRBV7-2 and TRBJ1-1, with D possibly TRBD1 on 6 matching bases. The V end was cut by 5 bases, the J end by 3 bases, with 10 bases between. The CDR3 has 13 amino acids. Looked up from germline, CDR1 is SGHTA and CDR2 is FQGNSA. The CDR3 loop reads CASSKGQHTEAFF. CDR3 nucleotides: TGTGCCAGCAGCAAAGGACAGCACACTGAAGCTTTCTTT.

The chain is built from TRBV6-1 and TRBJ2-3, with 10 bases that match TRBD2. The CDR3 consists of 15 residues. J gave up 4 bases and V 2 bases, and 3 bases lay outside the gene matches. Looked up from germline, CDR1 is MNHNS and CDR2 is SASEGT. The CDR3 loop reads CASSESGGAADTQYF. The CDR3 nucleotides read TGTGCCAGCAGTGAAAGCGGGGGGGCTGCAGATACGCAGTATTTT.

The chain is built from TRBV7-6 and TRBJ1-5, with 9 bases lining up with TRBD1. This CDR3 is built from 20 residues. J was trimmed by 0 bases and V by 4 bases; bases with no gene match: 16. Germline CDR1 reads SGHVS; CDR2 reads FNYEAQ. This CDR3 reads CASSSQVGTGKGGSNQPQHF. The DNA of the CDR3 is TGTGCCAGCAGCTCCCAAGTAGGGACAGGGAAAGGAGGTAGCAATCAGCCCCAGCATTTT. Drawing the rest from reference TRBV7-6 and TRBJ1-5, the complete variable domain is GAGVSQSPRYKVTKRGQDVALRCDPISGHVSLYWYRQALGQGPEFLTYFNYEAQQDKSGLPNDRFSAERPEGSISTLTIQRTEQRDSAMYRCASSSQVGTGKGGSNQPQHFGDGTRLSIL.

The V call is TRBV10-3, the J call TRBJ2-3; 9 nucleotides align to TRBD2. The junction had 14 bases not matched to a gene; V was cut back by 10 bases and J by 6 bases. The CDR3 loop spans 15 amino acids. Germline V gene sequence: CDR1 ENHRY, CDR2 SYGVKD. CDR3 nucleotide sequence: TGTGCCACCGGCGGGCGGGGGGGGCCCTTGGATACGCAGTATTTT. Protein: CATGGRGGPLDTQYF.

The chain joins TRBV5-4 to TRBJ2-5, with D possibly TRBD2 on 6 matching bases. The CDR3 totals 14 residues. Per the germline V gene, CDR1 is SGHNT and CDR2 is YYREEE (reference sequence). V dropped 4 bases and J dropped 4 bases, with 14 bases sitting between them. In DNA, the CDR3 is TGTGCCAGCAGCACGGGACTGCCACTAGAGACCCAGTACTTC. Translated: CASSTGLPLETQYF.

The genes are TRBV19 and TRBJ1-2; no clear D gene. Trimming shortened V by 4 bases and J by 0 bases, and 18 bases separated the two germline ends. The CDR3 runs 17 residues. Germline V gene lookup returns CDR1 LNHDA and CDR2 SQIVND (reference sequence). CDR3 sequence (DNA): TGTGCCAGTAGTAACCACCTCTCGGGGAGAGCTAACTATGGCTACACCTTC. Translation gives CASSNHLSGRANYGYTF.

This rearrangement joins TRBV4-2 to TRBJ2-1; D is unresolved. Trimming pared 1 base from V and 8 bases from J, leaving 21 bases between. There are 17 residues in the CDR3. Looked up from germline, CDR1 is LGHNA and CDR2 is YNFKEQ. This chain's CDR3 is CASSQALDPGLLDEQFF. The CDR3 DNA sequence: TGTGCCAGCAGCCAAGCCCTAGACCCCGGTCTTTTAGATGAGCAGTTCTTC.

The rearrangement joins TRBV7-9 to TRBJ2-7; 7 bases are shared with TRBD2. This CDR3 spans 15 amino acids. Looked up from germline, CDR1 is SEHNR and CDR2 is FQNEAQ (reference sequence). The V segment lost 2 bases and the J segment 2 bases; nucleotides outside the gene matches: 6. The CDR3 nucleotides read TGTGCCAGCAGCTTACAGGCTAGCGGAGCCTACGAGCAGTACTTC. It specifies CASSLQASGAYEQYF.

V is TRBV19 and J is TRBJ1-1, with D unclear. From germline, CDR1 is LNHDA and CDR2 SQIVND (reference sequence). This CDR3 contains 15 residues. Trimming stripped 7 bases from V and 5 bases from J, with 20 bases between. CDR3 protein: CASTPLTPRRTEAFF. The CDR3 nucleotides read TGTGCCAGTACTCCCTTAACTCCCCGGAGGACTGAAGCTTTCTTT. The full variable domain, in which reference TRBV19 and TRBJ1-1 provide the parts outside the CDR3, is DGGITQSPKYLFRKEGQNVTLSCEQNLNHDAMYWYRQDPGQGLRLIYYSQIVNDFQKGDIAEGYSVSREKKESFPLTVTSAQKNPTAFYLCASTPLTPRRTEAFFGQGTRLTVV.

This chain uses TRBV2 with TRBJ2-1; 7 bases map to TRBD1. Germline V gene lookup returns CDR1 SNHLY and CDR2 FYNNEI. There are 15 residues in the CDR3. V shed 7 bases and J 6 bases; nucleotides not matched to a gene: 12. The CDR3: CASIDRTGASNEQFF. The CDR3 nucleotides are TGTGCCAGCATAGATCGTACAGGGGCGTCCAATGAGCAGTTCTTC.

This clone has a single count. This chain uses TRBV12-3 or TRBV12-4 with TRBJ2-4, with 11 positions matching TRBD1. Trimming removed 6 bases from V and 12 bases from J; junction bases left unmatched: 4. CDR3 length: 12 amino acids. For the CDR3, the DNA is TGTGCCAGCAGCGGGACAGGGGGGAGTCAGTACTTC. Translation gives CASSGTGGSQYF.

This clone was counted a single time. The chain combines TRBV5-4 with TRBJ2-1; TRBD2 matches at 13 bases. With 5 bases clipped from V and 10 bases from J, the junction kept 3 bases outside the gene matches. Germline V lookup: CDR1 SGHNT, CDR2 YYREEE (reference sequence). The length of the CDR3 is 13 residues. CDR3 nucleotide sequence: TGTGCCAGCAGACTAGCGGGGGGGAACGAGCAGTTCTTC. Amino acids: CASRLAGGNEQFF.

This chain uses TRBV12-3 or TRBV12-4 with TRBJ2-7; no definite D call. This CDR3 has 12 amino acids. The germline V and J ends were trimmed by 3 bases and 4 bases, with 7 bases remaining between them. The CDR3 DNA reads as TGTGCCAGCAGTTTGGAGAATTACGAGCAGTACTTC. Translated: CASSLENYEQYF.

This chain uses TRBV6-2 or TRBV6-3 with TRBJ1-1; the D is unclear. V lost 0 bases, J lost 4 bases, and 12 bases lay in between. The CDR3 sequence is 15 residues long. Germline V gene data show CDR1 as MNHEY and CDR2 as SVGEGT. DNA for the CDR3: TGTGCCAGCAGTTACTCGGCAGAAGTGGCCACTGAAGCTTTCTTT. Amino acid sequence: CASSYSAEVATEAFF.

The chain has TRBV7-9 and TRBJ2-1; TRBD2 matches 9 bases. Germline CDR1 is SEHNR and CDR2 is FQNEAQ (reference sequence). The CDR3 is 16 residues long. Unmatched junction bases numbered 4, after V lost 1 base and J lost 3 bases. DNA for the CDR3: TGTGCCAGCAGCTTAGGAATAGCGGGGGACTACAATGAGCAGTTCTTC. It yields the protein CASSLGIAGDYNEQFF. The whole variable domain, remainder taken from reference TRBV7-9 and TRBJ2-1, is DTGVSQNPRHKITKRGQNVTFRCDPISEHNRLYWYRQTLGQGPEFLTYFQNEAQLEKSRLLSDRFSAERPKGSFSTLEIQRTEQGDSAMYLCASSLGIAGDYNEQFFGPGTRLTVL.

This chain connects TRBV6-1 to TRBJ2-7, with 7 bases identical to TRBD2. CDR1 is MNHNS, CDR2 SASEGT, per germline. The V segment lost 2 bases and the J segment 5 bases; nucleotides outside the gene matches: 6. This CDR3 spans 14 amino acids. The DNA of the CDR3 is TGTGCCAGCAGTGAATATGGGGGGAGGGACGAGCAGTACTTC. It codes for CASSEYGGRDEQYF.

J is TRBJ1-6 and V is TRBV19; 7 nucleotides align to TRBD1. Germline V gene lookup returns CDR1 LNHDA and CDR2 SQIVND (reference sequence). This CDR3 has 14 amino acids. The junction had 4 bases not matched to a gene; V was cut back by 5 bases and J by 6 bases. CDR3 loop: CASSVTGRNSPLHF. The CDR3 nucleotides read TGTGCCAGTAGTGTGACAGGGCGTAATTCACCCCTCCACTTT.

V is TRBV5-6 and J is TRBJ1-2; a possible D gene is TRBD1 (5 bases). The CDR3 is 14 residues long. Per the germline V gene, CDR1 is SGHDT and CDR2 is YYEEEE. Trimming cost V 1 base and J 8 bases, with 15 bases left between them. The CDR3 region is CASSLWRDPRGYTF. The CDR3 nucleotides read TGTGCCAGCAGCTTGTGGCGGGACCCTCGCGGCTACACCTTC.

The chain employs TRBV29-1 and TRBJ1-1, with D possibly being TRBD1 (5 bases). Trimming stripped 4 bases from V and 1 base from J, with 10 bases between. Germline V gene lookup returns CDR1 SQVTM and CDR2 ANQGSEA. The CDR3 totals 13 residues. In DNA, the CDR3 is TGCAGCGTTGGGGAGGGGACGAACACTGAAGCTTTCTTT. This translates into CSVGEGTNTEAFF. The full variable domain, rest sourced from reference TRBV29-1 and TRBJ1-1, is SAVISQKPSRDICQRGTSLTIQCQVDSQVTMMFWYRQQPGQSLTLIATANQGSEATYESGFVIDKFPISRPNLTFSTLTVSNMSPEDSSIYLCSVGEGTNTEAFFGQGTRLTVV.

V is TRBV7-2 and J is TRBJ2-7; weak D call: TRBD1 (6 bases). Germline CDR1 and CDR2: SGHTA and FQGNSA. CDR3 size: 15 residues. Trimming left V 1 base short and J 2 bases short, with 12 bases between. The CDR3 loop is CASSLVSYRAYEQYF. The CDR3 bases are TGTGCCAGCAGCTTAGTAAGTTACAGGGCCTACGAGCAGTACTTC.

V usage is TRBV12-3 or TRBV12-4 and J usage is TRBJ2-7; the match to TRBD1 covers 8 bases. Losses at the gene ends were 11 bases for V and 6 bases for J; bases not matched to a gene: 12. The CDR3 is 13 residues long. The CDR3 is CAVGGQGVPEQYF. CDR3 coding DNA: TGTGCCGTGGGAGGACAGGGCGTACCCGAGCAGTACTTC.

This chain connects TRBV5-6 to TRBJ2-7, with 7 positions matching TRBD2. V was clipped by 5 bases and J by 3 bases; unmatched bases: 8. From germline, CDR1 is SGHDT and CDR2 YYEEEE. CDR3 length: 14 residues. The CDR3 bases are TGTGCCAGCAGTTACTGGACTAGTAGCTACGAGCAGTACTTC. This sequence encodes CASSYWTSSYEQYF.